The 32 T cell receptor beta chains listed next were all sequenced from one sample in a study of control samples from healthy donors and cancer patients. Clones were sequenced by immunoSEQ multiplex PCR, and TCRdb holds only the in-frame ones, with some missing. The table shows tens of thousands of clones, with roughly nine tenths occurring only once. The sample consisted of PBMCs. These receptors were collected from a man in his forties with colorectal cancer.

V is TRBV10-3 and J is TRBJ2-7; D remains unclear. The V end lost 2 bases, the J end lost 5 bases, and 4 bases lay between the germline ends. The CDR3 is 11 residues long. Germline CDR1 is ENHRY and CDR2 is SYGVKD. In DNA form, the CDR3 reads TGTGCCATCAGTGAGAGGCACGAGCAGTACTTC. It yields the protein CAISERHEQYF.

This chain connects TRBV27 to TRBJ2-2; 7 bases line up with TRBD1. The V segment lost 5 bases and the J segment 5 bases; nucleotides outside the gene matches: 2. Germline lookup yields CDR1 MNHEY and CDR2 SMNVEV (reference sequence). The CDR3 totals 13 residues. The CDR3 DNA sequence: TGTGCCAGCAGTAAACAGGGGACCGGGGAGCTGTTTTTT. Translating gives CASSKQGTGELFF.

This chain uses TRBV11-3 with TRBJ1-1; D uncertain. Trimming took off 3 bases at V and 0 bases at J, with 8 bases between the two ends. This CDR3 is built from 14 residues. Germline V gene data show CDR1 as SGHNT and CDR2 as YENEEA. The CDR3 loop reads CASSFGTLNTEAFF. CDR3 nucleotide sequence: TGTGCCAGCAGCTTCGGCACTTTGAACACTGAAGCTTTCTTT.

The V gene is TRBV7-6, the J gene TRBJ2-7, with D possibly being TRBD2 (5 bases). Trimming took off 5 bases at V and 2 bases at J, with 7 bases between the two ends. Germline CDR1 and CDR2: SGHVS and FNYEAQ. The CDR3 runs to 12 residues. CDR3 nucleotides: TGTGCCAGCAGCCCCGGGACCTACGAGCAGTACTTC. This sequence encodes CASSPGTYEQYF.

V usage is TRBV7-2 and J usage is TRBJ1-3; possible D gene TRBD1, 5 bases. CDR1 is SGHTA, CDR2 FQGNSA, per germline. The CDR3 covers 19 residues. Trimming removed 2 bases at V and 4 bases at J, with 24 bases between. CDR3 sequence (DNA): TGTGCCAGCAGCTTATTCCCAGCCTCGACAGTCCCTGGGGGAAACACCATATATTTT. This codes for CASSLFPASTVPGGNTIYF.

As DNA, the CDR3 is TGCGCCAGCAGCTTTCAGGGGGGTAACCCTGAAGCTTTCTTT. Its translation: CASSFQGGNPEAFF. V and J are TRBV5-1 and TRBJ1-1; 7 bases are shared with TRBD1. The ends lost 2 bases at V and 6 bases at J; junction bases unmatched: 7. CDR1 is SGHRS, CDR2 YFSETQ, per germline. The CDR3 runs to 14 residues.

The V and J genes are TRBV4-1 and TRBJ1-5; D not certain. The CDR3 is made up of 15 amino acids. Trimming left V 0 bases short and J 0 bases short, with 6 bases between. From germline, CDR1 is MGHRA and CDR2 YSYEKL. CDR3 coding DNA: TGCGCCAGCAGCCAAGAAAATTATAGCAATCAGCCCCAGCATTTT. Translating gives CASSQENYSNQPQHF.

J is TRBJ1-1 and V is TRBV19, with TRBD1 identical over 7 bases. The CDR3 is made up of 15 amino acids. Losses at the gene ends were 4 bases for V and 5 bases for J; bases not matched to a gene: 10. The germline gives CDR1 LNHDA, CDR2 SQIVND (reference sequence). The CDR3 DNA reads TGTGCCAGTAGTAACCCCGGGAGGGGGCGGACTGAAGCTTTCTTT. Translating gives CASSNPGRGRTEAFF. The full variable domain, its missing parts supplied by reference TRBV19 and TRBJ1-1, is DGGITQSPKYLFRKEGQNVTLSCEQNLNHDAMYWYRQDPGQGLRLIYYSQIVNDFQKGDIAEGYSVSREKKESFPLTVTSAQKNPTAFYLCASSNPGRGRTEAFFGQGTRLTVV.

Turning to this clone: Additional DNA sequences in this sample encode the identical CDR3. This rearrangement joins TRBV5-1 to TRBJ2-7; possibly TRBD1 for D (6 bases). The germline V gene has CDR1 SGHRS and CDR2 YFSETQ. This CDR3 has 12 residues. V lost 2 bases, J lost 3 bases, and 6 bases lay in between. The DNA of the CDR3 is TGCGCCAGCAGCTTACAGGGCTACGAGCAGTACTTC. Residues: CASSLQGYEQYF. The complete variable domain, with remaining parts taken from reference TRBV5-1 and TRBJ2-7, reads KAGVTQTPRYLIKTRGQQVTLSCSPISGHRSVSWYQQTPGQGLQFLFEYFSETQRNKGNFPGRFSGRQFSNSRSEMNVSTLELGDSALYLCASSLQGYEQYFGPGTRLTVT.

CDR3 in amino acids: CATHSGANTGELFF. In DNA, the CDR3 is TGTGCCACCCATAGCGGAGCGAACACCGGGGAGCTGTTTTTT. The rearrangement links TRBV15 to TRBJ2-2; TRBD2 is a possible D gene (6 bases). The V gene lost 8 bases and the J gene lost 0 bases, with 10 bases spanning the gap. Germline assignment: CDR1 LNHNV and CDR2 YYDKDF (reference sequence). This CDR3 has 14 amino acids.

The gene calls are TRBV6-6 and TRBJ2-5, with D uncertain. The CDR3 spans 16 residues. Germline V CDR1 and CDR2: MNHNY, SVGAGI (reference sequence). With 2 bases removed from V and 4 bases from J, the gap between germline ends came to 17 bases. CDR3 in DNA: TGTGCCAGCAGTTACGTTCGGTCGAATCAAGGAGAGACCCAGTACTTC. Translated, it gives CASSYVRSNQGETQYF.

V and J are TRBV7-9 and TRBJ2-7, with 9 bases lining up with TRBD2. With 7 bases clipped from V and 7 bases from J, the junction kept 8 bases outside the gene matches. The CDR3 contains 13 residues. The germline gives CDR1 SEHNR, CDR2 FQNEAQ (reference sequence). The CDR3: CASNFWTSEEQYF. Here the CDR3 DNA reads TGTGCCAGCAACTTTTGGACTAGCGAGGAGCAGTACTTC.

As regards this clone: At the DNA level, this CDR3 is encoded by other sequences in the same sample as well. The chain links TRBV5-1 to TRBJ1-1, with TRBD1 identical over 7 bases. CDR3 length equals 13 residues. The J segment lost 3 bases and the V segment lost 7 bases, leaving 6 bases of the junction unmatched. The germline CDR1 and CDR2 sequences are SGHRS and YFSETQ. CDR3 sequence: CASRLTGDTEAFF. CDR3 coding DNA: TGCGCCAGCCGACTTACAGGGGACACTGAAGCTTTCTTT.

The V call is TRBV7-8, the J call TRBJ1-5; TRBD1 might be the D (5 bases). The CDR3 totals 15 residues. CDR1 and CDR2 from the germline V gene are SGHVS and FQNEAQ. The V end lost 1 base, the J end lost 3 bases, and 10 bases lay between the germline ends. CDR3 in amino acids: CASSLGRQLNQPQHF. CDR3 coding DNA: TGTGCCAGCAGCTTAGGGAGACAGCTCAATCAGCCCCAGCATTTT.

J is TRBJ2-1 and V is TRBV6-2 or TRBV6-3; unclear D gene. V was shortened by 2 bases and J by 9 bases, with 11 bases between the two germline ends. The CDR3 runs to 13 residues. From germline, CDR1 is MNHEY and CDR2 SVGEGT. CDR3 coding DNA: TGTGCCAGCAGTTACACCCGGGTGGCTGAGCAGTTCTTC. As protein: CASSYTRVAEQFF.

V gene TRBV11-3 combines with J gene TRBJ2-7; no firm D call. V was pared by 1 base and J by 3 bases, with 13 bases between. The germline V gene has CDR1 SGHNT and CDR2 YENEEA. The CDR3 sequence is 15 residues long. As DNA, the CDR3 is TGTGCCAGCAGCTTAGGGTCGGGCCTTTACTACGAGCAGTACTTC. Translated, it gives CASSLGSGLYYEQYF.

The rearrangement uses TRBV3-1 (or the pseudogene TRBV3-2) and TRBJ2-7, with 10 bases that match TRBD2. Germline V gene lookup returns CDR1 LGHDT and CDR2 YNNKEL (reference sequence). After removal of 6 bases from V and 3 bases from J, the junction contained 5 bases not matched to a gene. The CDR3 loop spans 14 amino acids. The CDR3: CASRASGSSYEQYF. Here the CDR3 DNA reads TGTGCCAGCAGGGCTAGCGGGAGTAGCTACGAGCAGTACTTC.

The chain recombines TRBV5-4 with TRBJ2-5; D uncertain. This CDR3 is 12 amino acids long. V dropped 1 base and J dropped 5 bases, with 6 bases sitting between them. CDR1 SGHNT and CDR2 YYREEE come from the germline V gene (reference sequence). CDR3 nucleotides: TGTGCCAGCAGCTTGAGGGCGGAGACCCAGTACTTC. Amino acid sequence: CASSLRAETQYF.

V and J are TRBV3-1 (or the pseudogene TRBV3-2) and TRBJ1-5; D is perhaps TRBD1 (6 bases). This CDR3 region has 15 residues. V was trimmed by 3 bases and J by 6 bases, leaving 15 bases between them. CDR1 is LGHDT and CDR2 is YNNKEL in the germline V gene (reference sequence). CDR3 residues: CASSHNQGLGQPQHF. For the CDR3, the DNA is TGTGCCAGCAGCCATAATCAGGGGCTGGGTCAGCCCCAGCATTTT.

The chain is built from TRBV27 and TRBJ1-2; no reliable D call. Germline lookup yields CDR1 MNHEY and CDR2 SMNVEV (reference sequence). The CDR3 is 11 residues long. With 9 bases removed from V and 8 bases from J, the gap between germline ends came to 13 bases. In nucleotides, the CDR3 is TGTGCCAGTTCCGGACCTCGCGGCTACACCTTC. Translated, it gives CASSGPRGYTF.

In DNA, the CDR3 is TGTGCCAGCAGTTACGAGCCCGGGGCGGACGAGCAGTACTTC. Protein: CASSYEPGADEQYF. The chain recombines TRBV6-5 with TRBJ2-7; perhaps D is TRBD1 or TRBD2 (5 bases each). V lost 2 bases and J lost 5, with 13 bases in between. This CDR3 has 14 amino acids. Germline V gene sequence: CDR1 MNHEY, CDR2 SVGAGI.

A single count supports this clone. The chain joins TRBV30 to TRBJ1-3; perhaps TRBD1 as D (5 bases). V dropped 1 base and J dropped 0 bases, with 16 bases sitting between them. The CDR3 runs to 17 residues. CDR1 GTSNPN and CDR2 SVGIG come from the germline V gene (reference sequence). The CDR3 sequence is CAWSDGTRASSGNTIYF. The CDR3 DNA reads as TGTGCCTGGAGTGACGGGACCCGAGCCTCCTCTGGAAACACCATATATTTT.

The chain recombines TRBV3-1 (or the pseudogene TRBV3-2) with TRBJ2-1; 12 bases are shared with TRBD2. The CDR3 covers 15 residues. V was clipped by 9 bases and J by 7 bases; unmatched bases: 10. Germline CDR1 LGHDT, CDR2 YNNKEL (reference sequence). This chain's CDR3 is CASQDPGLAGNEQFF. The CDR3 nucleotides read TGTGCCAGTCAAGATCCGGGACTAGCGGGTAATGAGCAGTTCTTC.

This rearrangement joins TRBV28 to TRBJ1-2; D ambiguous. V was cut by 4 bases and J by 5 bases, with 20 bases left in between. CDR1 MDHEN and CDR2 SYDVKM come from the germline V gene. CDR3 length: 16 amino acids. Here the CDR3 DNA reads TGTGCCAGCAGTTCCCCCGGCGAGGGTGTATGGTATGGCTACACCTTC. This gives the protein CASSSPGEGVWYGYTF.

J is TRBJ2-3 and V is TRBV7-2; 7 bases map to TRBD1. Germline values: CDR1 SGHTA, CDR2 FQGNSA. The V segment lost 3 bases and the J segment 3 bases; nucleotides outside the gene matches: 3. This CDR3 has 14 residues. The CDR3 here is CASSLTGRTDTQYF. The CDR3 DNA sequence: TGTGCCAGCAGCTTGACAGGGCGGACAGATACGCAGTATTTT.

V and J are TRBV5-1 and TRBJ1-1; 12 positions match TRBD1. The J segment lost 3 bases and the V segment lost 5 bases, leaving 5 bases of the junction unmatched. Looked up from germline, CDR1 is SGHRS and CDR2 is YFSETQ. The length of the CDR3 is 15 residues. The DNA of the CDR3 is TGCGCCAGCAGTCGGGACAGGGGGCAAGACACTGAAGCTTTCTTT. The encoded protein is CASSRDRGQDTEAFF. The full variable domain, in which reference TRBV5-1 and TRBJ1-1 provide the parts outside the CDR3, is KAGVTQTPRYLIKTRGQQVTLSCSPISGHRSVSWYQQTPGQGLQFLFEYFSETQRNKGNFPGRFSGRQFSNSRSEMNVSTLELGDSALYLCASSRDRGQDTEAFFGQGTRLTVV.

The rearrangement links TRBV23-1 to TRBJ1-6; D possibly corresponds to TRBD1 (5 bases). TRBV23-1 has ORF status, its function being uncertain. The CDR3 runs to 16 residues. Trimming shortened V by 3 bases and J by 11 bases, and 20 bases separated the two germline ends. Written as DNA, the CDR3 is TGCGCCAGCAGTCAGGTGACCGGGGACGACCCCACACCCCTCCACTTT. This codes for CASSQVTGDDPTPLHF.

V is TRBV5-1 and J is TRBJ2-5; 12 bases line up with TRBD2. V shed 4 bases, J shed 5 bases, and the junction held 12 bases outside the gene matches. The germline V gene has CDR1 SGHRS and CDR2 YFSETQ. This CDR3 has 17 residues. The CDR3 spells CASSLGLAGSLGETQYF. CDR3 DNA sequence: TGCGCCAGCAGCCTGGGACTAGCGGGTTCATTGGGGGAGACCCAGTACTTC.

V gene TRBV12-3 or TRBV12-4 combines with J gene TRBJ2-5; the D is unclear. The CDR3 covers 13 residues. The V gene lost 5 bases and the J gene lost 0 bases, with 7 bases spanning the gap. The CDR3 sequence: CASSRDNQETQYF. CDR3 nucleotides: TGTGCCAGCAGTCGCGACAACCAAGAGACCCAGTACTTC.

There are a few counts of this clone. CDR3 DNA: TGTGCCAGTAGTTCCCGCGGGGTGGGTAACTATGGCTACACCTTC. Translation gives CASSSRGVGNYGYTF. The V and J genes are TRBV19 and TRBJ1-2, with D unresolved. In germline, CDR1 is LNHDA, CDR2 SQIVND (reference sequence). Trimming shortened V by 5 bases and J by 1 base, and 14 bases separated the two germline ends. This CDR3 is 15 amino acids long.

The chain couples TRBV7-2 to TRBJ1-6; D unresolved. This CDR3 comprises 16 residues. Germline-derived CDR1 and CDR2 are SGHTA and FQGNSA. The V end lost 2 bases, the J end lost 8 bases, and 16 bases lay between the germline ends. CDR3 sequence: CASSLYRVGIHSPLHF. As DNA, the CDR3 is TGTGCCAGCAGCTTATATAGGGTCGGGATACATTCACCCCTCCACTTT.

V is TRBV14 and J is TRBJ1-2, with TRBD1 identical over 9 bases. This CDR3 is built from 17 residues. Germline values: CDR1 SGHDN, CDR2 FVKESK. With V trimmed by 4 bases and J by 5 bases, 14 bases remained unmatched. The CDR3 here is CASSPKRTGAFLYGYTF. Here the CDR3 DNA reads TGTGCCAGCAGCCCGAAGAGGACAGGGGCCTTCCTTTATGGCTACACCTTC.